The entry below gives a single T cell receptor beta chain sequence along with its context. What it binds is not known. This sample is part of a study of shared clonotypes between healthy human individuals. Overall study findings and caveats: The sharing of 4.5% to 5% of naive CD4 clonotypes was seen across a handful of donors. In contrast to clonotypes shared by all four donors, non-shared clonotypes had lower generation probabilities. The study generally estimated greater richness for naive than memory subsets.

TCRdb keeps only in-frame clones here, not all; method: immunoSEQ multiplex PCR. The repertoire holds 2,500,000 or so clones, roughly 93% seen once, with around 0.4% in the top ten. From germline, CDR1 is SGHAT and CDR2 FQDESV (reference sequence). The CDR3 has 16 amino acids. V lost 4 bases and J 3 bases, leaving 18 bases between the germline ends. The chain carries TRBV11-1 and TRBJ1-1, with D possibly TRBD1 on 6 matching bases. This sequence originates from a man between 18 and 35 years old in good health. Some clones in this sample may be carry-over from other donors' samples. Material for sequencing was naive CD4+ T cells from PBMCs. The subset is: CD45RA+ positively selected. This chain's CDR3 is CASSYSPAHRDTEAFF. The CDR3 coding sequence is TGTGCCAGCAGCTATTCCCCGGCCCACAGGGACACTGAAGCTTTCTTT.